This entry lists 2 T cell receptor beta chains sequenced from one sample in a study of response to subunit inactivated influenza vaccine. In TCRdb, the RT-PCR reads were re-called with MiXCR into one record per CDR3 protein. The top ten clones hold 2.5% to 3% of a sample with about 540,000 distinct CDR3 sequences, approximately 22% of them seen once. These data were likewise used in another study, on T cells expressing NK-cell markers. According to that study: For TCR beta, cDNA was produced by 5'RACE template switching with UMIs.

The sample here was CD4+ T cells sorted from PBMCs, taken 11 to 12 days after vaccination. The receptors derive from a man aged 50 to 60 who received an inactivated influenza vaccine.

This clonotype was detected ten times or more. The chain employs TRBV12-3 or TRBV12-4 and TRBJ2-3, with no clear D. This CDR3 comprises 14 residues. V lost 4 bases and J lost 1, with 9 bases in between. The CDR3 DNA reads TGTGCCAGCAGTTATAGTGCTCGCACAGATACGCAGTATTTT. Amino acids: CASSYSARTDTQYF.

The CDR3 nucleotides read TGTGCCAGCAGCCATTCTAGGGTCGGAAAGACCCAGTACTTC. Amino acid sequence: CASSHSRVGKTQYF. This chain joins TRBV5-7 and TRBJ2-5, with unresolved D. TRBV5-7 is labeled an ORF, and its function is uncertain. The CDR3 sequence is 14 residues long. Trimming removed 4 bases at V and 6 bases at J, with 16 bases between.